The entry below gives a single T cell receptor (beta chain) sequence along with its context. Antigen specificity is unknown. Through template switching, a universal primer site was introduced, and the cDNA contained unique molecular identifiers. Each CDR3 protein is one row after TCRdb ran MiXCR on the 5' RACE reads. The sample has some 500,000 distinct CDR3 sequences; around a tenth are singletons. This sample was included in a study of identical twins. The ends were cut back, 2 bases at V and 3 bases at J, with 8 bases in the middle. There are 13 residues in the CDR3. Points from the study as a whole: Out-of-frame alpha sequences that twins shared showed excess low generation probability. Models, which agreed with sharing between unrelated individuals, nonetheless underestimated the out-of-frame TCR alpha sharing seen in monozygotic twins.

The same sample was also studied in work on yellow fever vaccine responses in identical twins.

The source of this sequence is a woman younger than 30 in good health. The rearrangement uses TRBV12-3 or TRBV12-4 and TRBJ2-7; tentatively, D is TRBD1 or TRBD2 (5 bases each). The sample consisted of PBMCs. This CDR3 is CASSLMRGYEQYF. CDR3 in DNA: TGTGCCAGCAGTTTAATGAGGGGCTACGAGCAGTACTTC.